The clone carrying this T cell receptor (beta chain) was detected only a few times. Sequence at one end of the junction differs from germline and may be a read error. This specimen belongs to a study of T-cell reconstitution after alpha-beta-depleted transplantation in children. Researchers prepared the TCRbeta library using unique molecular identifiers, the study reports. TCRdb recomputed calls from the PCR reads with MiXCR, one row per CDR3 protein. The sample lists more than 550,000 distinct CDR3 sequences, roughly a tenth occurring once. The CDR3 length is 16 residues. Germline loops: CDR1 SSHAT, CDR2 FNYEAQ (reference sequence).

J is TRBJ2-5 and V is TRBV7-7; 14 nucleotides match TRBD2. This TCR came from a human donor who donated a stem cell graft to a child with acute myeloid leukemia. The sequencing used PBMCs from the stem cell graft donor, collected from the stem cell graft. The CDR3 reads CASSRGLAGGQETQYF. CDR3 sequence (DNA): TGTGCTAGCAGCCGTGGACTAGCGGGAGGTCAAGAGACCCAGTACTTC.